Shown below are 11 T cell receptor beta chains from a single sample sequenced in a study of CD8 T cells in Susac syndrome. Reverse transcription of roughly 0.5 to 1 ug RNA used random hexamers. TCRdb independently ran MiXCR on the immunoSEQ multiplex PCR reads; one entry per CDR3 protein. The profile shows approximately 120,000 distinct CDR3 sequences, around 95% of them singletons. Material: CD8+ T cells from PBMCs. Receptors were obtained from a human donor with Susac syndrome.

This sequence joins TRBV25-1 and TRBJ2-5, with 9 bases matching TRBD1. The CDR3 is 15 residues long. Germline V CDR1 and CDR2: MGHDK, SYGVNS. V gave up 4 bases and J gave up 2 bases; unmatched junction bases: 5. CDR3 protein: CASSASGTGQETQYF. The CDR3 coding sequence is TGTGCCAGCAGTGCCTCCGGGACAGGGCAAGAGACCCAGTACTTC.

V and J are TRBV19 and TRBJ1-2; 11 bases are a match to TRBD1. This CDR3 is 14 amino acids long. J gave up 10 bases and V 5 bases, and 9 bases lay outside the gene matches. The germline CDR1 and CDR2 sequences are LNHDA and SQIVND (reference sequence). CDR3 sequence reads: CASSVPGQGGIYTF. For the CDR3, the DNA is TGTGCCAGTAGTGTCCCGGGACAGGGGGGCATCTACACCTTC. Drawing the rest from reference TRBV19 and TRBJ1-2, the complete variable domain is DGGITQSPKYLFRKEGQNVTLSCEQNLNHDAMYWYRQDPGQGLRLIYYSQIVNDFQKGDIAEGYSVSREKKESFPLTVTSAQKNPTAFYLCASSVPGQGGIYTFGSGTRLTVV.

A few counts support this clonotype. V usage is TRBV9 and J usage is TRBJ1-2, with a possible D match to TRBD1 (5 bases). This CDR3 has 13 residues. In germline, CDR1 is SGDLS, CDR2 YYNGEE. V was clipped by 3 bases and J by 4 bases, with 10 bases between them. The DNA of the CDR3 is TGTGCCAGCAGCGCCCAGGGTTTCTATGGCTACACCTTC. Encoded protein: CASSAQGFYGYTF. Full variable domain (remainder filled in from reference TRBV9 and TRBJ1-2): DSGVTQTPKHLITATGQRVTLRCSPRSGDLSVYWYQQSLDQGLQFLIQYYNGEERAKGNILERFSAQQFPDLHSELNLSSLELGDSALYFCASSAQGFYGYTFGSGTRLTVV.

The genes are TRBV3-1 and TRBJ1-2; D call uncertain. This CDR3 region has 11 residues. CDR1 LGHDT and CDR2 YNNKEL come from the germline V gene (reference sequence). The V gene lost 10 bases and the J gene lost 3 bases, with 9 bases spanning the gap. CDR3 sequence: CANPRDYGYTF. CDR3 coding DNA: TGTGCCAACCCGAGGGACTATGGCTACACCTTC.

This clonotype has a handful of counts. The chain joins TRBV4-1 to TRBJ2-4; D is perhaps TRBD2 (7 bases). The germline V gene has CDR1 MGHRA and CDR2 YSYEKL. The V and J ends lost 4 bases and 3 bases respectively, with 13 bases between them. The CDR3 has 15 amino acids. This chain's CDR3 is CASSPRGGGKNIQYF. In DNA form, the CDR3 reads TGCGCCAGCAGCCCTCGGGGAGGGGGCAAAAACATTCAGTACTTC.

This chain uses TRBV4-1 with TRBJ1-1, with a weak D call TRBD1 (5 bases). Deletions cut 1 base from V and 7 bases from J, with 7 bases between. The CDR3 runs to 12 residues. Germline assignment: CDR1 MGHRA and CDR2 YSYEKL. CDR3 in amino acids: CASSQGGYEAFF. The DNA for the CDR3 is TGCGCCAGCAGCCAAGGGGGGTATGAAGCTTTCTTT.

The chain has TRBV7-3 and TRBJ1-1; D unresolved. From germline, CDR1 is SGHTA and CDR2 FQGTGA. V was shortened by 4 bases and J by 3 bases, with 9 bases between the two germline ends. The CDR3 length is 13 residues. The CDR3 loop is CASSYQDDTEAFF. The CDR3 bases are TGTGCCAGCAGCTATCAGGACGACACTGAAGCTTTCTTT. The variable domain in full, completed from reference TRBV7-3 and TRBJ1-1, reads GAGVSQTPSNKVTEKGKYVELRCDPISGHTALYWYRQSLGQGPEFLIYFQGTGAADDSGLPNDRFFAVRPEGSVSTLKIQRTERGDSAVYLCASSYQDDTEAFFGQGTRLTVV.

The rearrangement joins TRBV5-1 to TRBJ1-1; D ambiguous. The length of the CDR3 is 15 residues. The V end was cut by 0 bases, the J end by 1 base, with 10 bases between. Germline CDR1 SGHRS, CDR2 YFSETQ. The CDR3: CASSLVGPRNTEAFF. The CDR3 DNA reads as TGCGCCAGCAGCTTGGTAGGGCCTCGGAACACTGAAGCTTTCTTT.

The chain couples TRBV15 to TRBJ2-7; tentatively, D is TRBD1 (6 bases). This CDR3 has 14 amino acids. Germline V gene data show CDR1 as LNHNV and CDR2 as YYDKDF (reference sequence). Trimming stripped 5 bases from V and 0 bases from J, with 11 bases between. CDR3 sequence: CATSAGVSSYEQYF. CDR3 DNA: TGTGCCACCAGCGCAGGGGTCAGCTCCTACGAGCAGTACTTC.

The V gene is TRBV30, the J gene TRBJ2-1, with TRBD2 as a possible D gene (5 bases). V lost 4 bases to trimming and J lost 2 bases, with 12 bases between them. CDR3 size: 14 residues. CDR1 and CDR2 (germline): GTSNPN, SVGIG (reference sequence). CDR3 sequence reads: CAWNELGTYNEQFF. Here the CDR3 DNA reads TGTGCCTGGAATGAACTAGGGACCTACAATGAGCAGTTCTTC.

The chain recombines TRBV12-3 or TRBV12-4 with TRBJ2-5; D might be TRBD2 (5 bases). This CDR3 has 13 amino acids. Trimming shortened V by 6 bases and J by 5 bases, and 13 bases separated the two germline ends. The DNA of the CDR3 is TGTGCCAGCAGGTCCGGCGGGCGTGAGACCCAGTACTTC. This codes for CASRSGGRETQYF.